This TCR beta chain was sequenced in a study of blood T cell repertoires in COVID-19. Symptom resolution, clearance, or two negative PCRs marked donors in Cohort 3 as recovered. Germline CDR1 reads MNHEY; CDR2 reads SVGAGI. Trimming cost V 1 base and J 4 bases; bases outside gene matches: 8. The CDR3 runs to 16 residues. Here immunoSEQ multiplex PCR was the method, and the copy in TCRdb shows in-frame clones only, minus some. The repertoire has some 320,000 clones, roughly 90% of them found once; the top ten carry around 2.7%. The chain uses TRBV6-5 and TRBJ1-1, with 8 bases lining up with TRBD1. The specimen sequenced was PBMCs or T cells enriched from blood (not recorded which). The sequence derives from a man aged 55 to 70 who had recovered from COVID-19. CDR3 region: CASSYLSRGRGTEAFF. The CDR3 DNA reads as TGTGCCAGCAGTTACTTGTCCAGGGGGCGAGGCACTGAAGCTTTCTTT.